A selection of T cell receptor beta chains follows, all from one sample in a study of blood T cell repertoires in COVID-19. Clones were sequenced by immunoSEQ multiplex PCR, and TCRdb holds only the in-frame ones, with some missing. Among 300,000 to 400,000 clones listed, roughly 90% were seen once. The sequenced sample was PBMCs or T cells enriched from blood (not recorded which). The receptors were gathered from a woman in her 30s with acute COVID-19. Both conserved end residues are part of each CDR3. D genes are given only for firm matches. The size of a clone is reported for some rows only, either as once, few or many, or as a class for expanded clones.

J gene | CDR3 length | D gene | clone size | V gene | CDR3 DNA | CDR3 protein
TRBJ2-7 | 15 | NA | NA | TRBV19 | TGTGCCAGTAGTATGCTGGGCCCCCTCGGGGACGAGCAGTACTTC | CASSMLGPLGDEQYF
TRBJ1-2 | 16 | NA | NA | TRBV5-5 | TGTGCCAGCAGCTTGTCCCGACAAGGCAGGGTACATGGCCACACCTTC | CASSLSRQGRVHGHTF
TRBJ1-5 | 14 | NA | NA | TRBV24-1 | TGTGCCGCCCTCGCGGTCGGGGACAATCAGCCCCAGCATTTT | CAALAVGDNQPQHF
TRBJ2-1 | 12 | NA | NA | TRBV5-8 | TGTGCCAGCAGCGGAGGGCCGGACGGCGGGATCTTC | CASSGGPDGGIF
TRBJ2-6 | 20 | TRBD1 | NA | TRBV24-1 | TGTGCCACCAGTGATTTGCCCGGGACAGGGGGTTCCTCTGGGGCCAACGTCCTGACTTTC | CATSDLPGTGGSSGANVLTF
TRBJ2-3 | 16 | NA | NA | TRBV12-5 | TGTGCTAGTGGTTTGGATTTGGGGGGATCCACAGATACGCAGTATTTT | CASGLDLGGSTDTQYF
TRBJ2-5 | 16 | TRBD1 | NA | TRBV12-5 | TGTGCTAGTGGTTTGGGGACAGGGGGCGCGGAAGAGACCCAGTACTTC | CASGLGTGGAEETQYF
TRBJ1-2 | 14 | NA | NA | TRBV5-5 | TGTGCCAGCAGCCTGGCGGGACTGAACTATGGCTACACCTTC | CASSLAGLNYGYTF
TRBJ1-1 | 13 | NA | NA | TRBV7-3 | TGTGCCAGCAGCTTAGAGGGCGACACTGAAGCTTTCTTT | CASSLEGDTEAFF
TRBJ2-7 | 11 | NA | NA | TRBV27 | TGTGCCAGCAGTCCTTCCTACGAGCAGTACTTC | CASSPSYEQYF
TRBJ1-1 | 17 | NA | NA | TRBV18 | TGTGCCAGCTCACCACCACGCACAGGGCCAGGTACCACTGAAGCTTTCTTT | CASSPPRTGPGTTEAFF
TRBJ1-5 | 14 | NA | NA | TRBV6-5 | TGTGCCAGCAGCTACGGTCGGGGAGGTCAGCCCCAGCATTTT | CASSYGRGGQPQHF
TRBJ2-5 | 17 | NA | NA | TRBV7-3 | TGTGCCAGCAGCCACGTCTCCGCCAGGGGCTTACAAGAGACCCAGTACTTC | CASSHVSARGLQETQYF
TRBJ1-1 | 18 | NA | NA | TRBV6-2/TRBV6-3 | TGTGCCAGCAGTTACTCGATCGCCAGCCTAAATCGCGGAACTGAAGCTTTCTTT | CASSYSIASLNRGTEAFF
TRBJ1-2 | 16 | TRBD1 | NA | TRBV7-9 | TGTGCCAGCAGCCGGATGACAGGGGGTTTCCACTATGGCTACACCTTC | CASSRMTGGFHYGYTF
TRBJ2-7 | 15 | NA | NA | TRBV7-9 | TGTGCCAGCAGCTTTGGTTTAAGCCTCTCCTACGAGCAGTACTTC | CASSFGLSLSYEQYF
TRBJ2-1 | 15 | NA | NA | TRBV7-3 | TGTGCCAGCAGCTTAGGGCACAGCTCCTACAATGAGCAGTTCTTC | CASSLGHSSYNEQFF
TRBJ2-7 | 19 | TRBD2 | NA | TRBV3-1/TRBV3-2 | TGTGCCAGCAGCCATATGACAGGGTTCAAGCGGGGGGCCCCCTACGAGCAGTACTTC | CASSHMTGFKRGAPYEQYF
TRBJ2-7 | 13 | TRBD1 | NA | TRBV19 | TGTGCCAGTAGTGGGGACAGGGCCTACGAGCAGTACTTC | CASSGDRAYEQYF
TRBJ1-3 | 14 | NA | NA | TRBV24-1 | TGTGCCACCAGCTCAGGGGATTCTGGAAACACCATATATTTT | CATSSGDSGNTIYF
TRBJ2-1 | 15 | TRBD1 | NA | TRBV15 | TGTGCCACCAGCAGAAGACAGGGGTCCTACAATGAGCAGTTCTTC | CATSRRQGSYNEQFF
TRBJ2-5 | 17 | TRBD1 | NA | TRBV2 | TGTGCCAGCAGCGTTACCGGGACAGGGGATCGGGTAGAGACCCAGTACTTC | CASSVTGTGDRVETQYF
TRBJ1-2 | 14 | TRBD1 | NA | TRBV3-1/TRBV3-2 | TGTGCCAGCAGCATACGGACAGGTTTTGGCGGCTACACCTTC | CASSIRTGFGGYTF
TRBJ2-1 | 16 | NA | NA | TRBV11-2 | TGTGCCAGCAGCTCCACCGGGACAATCAACCGGGATGAGCAGTTCTTC | CASSSTGTINRDEQFF
TRBJ2-1 | 12 | NA | NA | TRBV2 | TGTGCCAGCAGTGGAGTATACAATGAGCAGTTCTTC | CASSGVYNEQFF
TRBJ1-2 | 15 | TRBD1 | few | TRBV10-3 | TGTGCCATCAGTGAGCCGACAGGGGGCGCAGATGGCTACACCTTC | CAISEPTGGADGYTF
TRBJ2-1 | 14 | TRBD2 | NA | TRBV24-1 | TGTGCCACCCCGGCGGGGGAGAGCTACAATGAGCAGTTCTTC | CATPAGESYNEQFF
TRBJ1-2 | 16 | TRBD1 | many | TRBV7-2 | TGTGCCAGCACCTTCAACGCCGGGACAGAGGGCTATGGCTACACCTTC | CASTFNAGTEGYGYTF
TRBJ2-7 | 14 | TRBD1 | NA | TRBV5-1 | TGCGCCAGCAGGCCGGGACAGGGCTCCTACGAGCAGTACTTC | CASRPGQGSYEQYF
TRBJ2-2 | 14 | TRBD1 | NA | TRBV20-1 | TGCAGTGCTAGTGTGGGGACAGACACCGGGGAGCTGTTTTTT | CSASVGTDTGELFF
TRBJ1-6 | 16 | NA | NA | TRBV19 | TGTGCCAGTAGTATTTTGGGACATACTCCTGAAGTGCCCCTCCACTTT | CASSILGHTPEVPLHF
TRBJ1-1 | 16 | NA | NA | TRBV6-5 | TGTGCCAGCAGTTACTCGAGGTCAGCCACTTACACTGAAGCTTTCTTT | CASSYSRSATYTEAFF
TRBJ1-5 | 14 | NA | once | TRBV7-2 | TGTGCCAGCGGTATAACAGGGATCAATCAGCCCCAGCATTTT | CASGITGINQPQHF
TRBJ2-2 | 13 | NA | NA | TRBV11-2 | TGTGCCAGCAGCTTTTTCCCGGCCGGGGAGCTGTTTTTT | CASSFFPAGELFF
TRBJ1-2 | 18 | NA | NA | TRBV19 | TGTGCCAGTAGTACCCTGACGACGGGACACCAGAGAGTAGGTGGCTACACCTTC | CASSTLTTGHQRVGGYTF
TRBJ1-2 | 15 | TRBD1 | once | TRBV4-2 | TGTGCCAGCAGCCAAAACACAGGGGGCGTAATTGGCTACACCTTC | CASSQNTGGVIGYTF
TRBJ1-2 | 14 | NA | NA | TRBV6-5 | TGTGCCACCACTGGTGGGGGCCTTGGCTATGGCTACACCTTC | CATTGGGLGYGYTF
TRBJ1-6 | 14 | NA | NA | TRBV28 | TGTGCCAGCAGCTCGGGGGAATCGAGATCACCCCTCCACTTT | CASSSGESRSPLHF
TRBJ2-1 | 17 | TRBD1 | NA | TRBV4-1 | TGCGCCAGCAGCCAAGTGAGGGGGCCAGGGACCGATAATGAGCAGTTCTTC | CASSQVRGPGTDNEQFF
TRBJ1-2 | 13 | NA | NA | TRBV19 | TGTGCCAGTAGTACCGGACTCTTGTATGGCTACACCTTC | CASSTGLLYGYTF
TRBJ1-3 | 18 | NA | NA | TRBV7-8 | TGTGCCAGCAGCTTAATCGGGATAGGGACACCTTCTGGAAACACCATATATTTT | CASSLIGIGTPSGNTIYF
TRBJ1-1 | 13 | NA | NA | TRBV29-1 | TGCAGCGTAGCAGGCCTCTGGGACACTGAAGCTTTCTTT | CSVAGLWDTEAFF
TRBJ2-1 | 17 | NA | NA | TRBV7-9 | TGTGCCAGCAGCTCCCCCCCCCGGACACCCTACGCCGGTGAGCAGTTCTTC | CASSSPPRTPYAGEQFF